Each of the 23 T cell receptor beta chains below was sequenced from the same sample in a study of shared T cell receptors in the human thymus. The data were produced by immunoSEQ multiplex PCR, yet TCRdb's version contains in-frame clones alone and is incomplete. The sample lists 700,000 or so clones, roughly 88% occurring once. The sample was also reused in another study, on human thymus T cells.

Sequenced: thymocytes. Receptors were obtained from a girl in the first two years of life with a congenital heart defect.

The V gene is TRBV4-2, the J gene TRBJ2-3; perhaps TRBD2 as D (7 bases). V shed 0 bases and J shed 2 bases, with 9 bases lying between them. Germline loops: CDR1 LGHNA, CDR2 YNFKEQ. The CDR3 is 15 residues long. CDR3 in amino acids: CASSQDGGATDTQYF. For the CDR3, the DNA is TGTGCCAGCAGCCAAGATGGGGGGGCCACAGATACGCAGTATTTT.

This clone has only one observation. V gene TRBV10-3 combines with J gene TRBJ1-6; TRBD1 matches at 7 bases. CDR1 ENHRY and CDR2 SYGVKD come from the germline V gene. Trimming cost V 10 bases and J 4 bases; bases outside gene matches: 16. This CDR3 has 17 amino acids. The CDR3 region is CATNREQGRRYNSPLHF. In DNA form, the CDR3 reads TGTGCCACTAATCGGGAACAGGGGCGCCGGTATAATTCACCCCTCCACTTT.

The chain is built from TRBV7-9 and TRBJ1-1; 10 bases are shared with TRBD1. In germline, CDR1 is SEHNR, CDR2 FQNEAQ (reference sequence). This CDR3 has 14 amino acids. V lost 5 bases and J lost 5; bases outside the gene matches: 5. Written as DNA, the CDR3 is TGTGCCAGCAGCCCCCGGGACAGGGGAACTGAAGCTTTCTTT. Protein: CASSPRDRGTEAFF.

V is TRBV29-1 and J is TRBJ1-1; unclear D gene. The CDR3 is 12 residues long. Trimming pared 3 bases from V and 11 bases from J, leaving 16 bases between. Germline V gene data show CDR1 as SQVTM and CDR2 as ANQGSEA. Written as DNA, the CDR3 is TGCAGCGTTGACTCGGGTCCCGATCCGGCTTTCTTT. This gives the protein CSVDSGPDPAFF.

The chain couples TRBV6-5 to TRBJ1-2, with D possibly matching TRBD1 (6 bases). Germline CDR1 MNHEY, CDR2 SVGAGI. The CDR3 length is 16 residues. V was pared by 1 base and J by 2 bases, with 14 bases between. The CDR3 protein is CASSYLRPTGNYGYTF. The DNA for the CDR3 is TGTGCCAGCAGTTACTTACGTCCCACAGGGAACTATGGCTACACCTTC.

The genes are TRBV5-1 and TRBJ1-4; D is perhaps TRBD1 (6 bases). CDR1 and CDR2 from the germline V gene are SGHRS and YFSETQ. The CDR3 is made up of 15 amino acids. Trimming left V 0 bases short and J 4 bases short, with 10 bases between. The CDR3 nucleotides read TGCGCCAGCAGCTTGGGGACAGCCTATAATGAAAAACTGTTTTTT. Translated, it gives CASSLGTAYNEKLFF. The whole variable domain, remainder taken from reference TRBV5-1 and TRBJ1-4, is KAGVTQTPRYLIKTRGQQVTLSCSPISGHRSVSWYQQTPGQGLQFLFEYFSETQRNKGNFPGRFSGRQFSNSRSEMNVSTLELGDSALYLCASSLGTAYNEKLFFGSGTQLSVL.

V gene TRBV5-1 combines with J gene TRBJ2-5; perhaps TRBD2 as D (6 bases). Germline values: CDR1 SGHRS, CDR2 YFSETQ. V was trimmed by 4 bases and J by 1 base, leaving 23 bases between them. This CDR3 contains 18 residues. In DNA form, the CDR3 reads TGCGCCAGCAGCCGTCCCACGAGTAGCGGTGACCCCCAAGAGACCCAGTACTTC. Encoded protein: CASSRPTSSGDPQETQYF. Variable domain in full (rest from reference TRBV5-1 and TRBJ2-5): KAGVTQTPRYLIKTRGQQVTLSCSPISGHRSVSWYQQTPGQGLQFLFEYFSETQRNKGNFPGRFSGRQFSNSRSEMNVSTLELGDSALYLCASSRPTSSGDPQETQYFGPGTRLLVL.

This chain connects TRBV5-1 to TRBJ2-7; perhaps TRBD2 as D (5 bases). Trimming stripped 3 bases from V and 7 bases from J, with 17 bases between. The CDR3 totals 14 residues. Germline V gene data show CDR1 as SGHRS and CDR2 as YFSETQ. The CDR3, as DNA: TGCGCCAGCAGCTCAGGACTTGCCCTACGGGAGCAGTACTTC. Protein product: CASSSGLALREQYF.

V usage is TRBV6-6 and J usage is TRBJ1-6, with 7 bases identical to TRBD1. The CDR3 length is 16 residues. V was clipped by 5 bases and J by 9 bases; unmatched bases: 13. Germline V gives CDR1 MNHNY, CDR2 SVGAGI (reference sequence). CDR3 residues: CASSNRKGQHPSPLHF. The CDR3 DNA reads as TGTGCCAGCAGTAACCGAAAGGGACAGCACCCTTCACCCCTCCACTTT.

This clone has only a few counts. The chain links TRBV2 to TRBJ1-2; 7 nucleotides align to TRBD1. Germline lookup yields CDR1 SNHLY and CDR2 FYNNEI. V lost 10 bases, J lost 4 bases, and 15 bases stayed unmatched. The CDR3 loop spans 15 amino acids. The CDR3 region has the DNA TGTGCCAAAACTCACAGGGGTGAGAACGGCTATGGCTACACCTTC. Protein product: CAKTHRGENGYGYTF. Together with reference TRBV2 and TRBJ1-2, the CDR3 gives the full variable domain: EPEVTQTPSHQVTQMGQEVILRCVPISNHLYFYWYRQILGQKVEFLVSFYNNEISEKSEIFDDQFSVERPDGSNFTLKIRSTKLEDSAMYFCAKTHRGENGYGYTFGSGTRLTVV.

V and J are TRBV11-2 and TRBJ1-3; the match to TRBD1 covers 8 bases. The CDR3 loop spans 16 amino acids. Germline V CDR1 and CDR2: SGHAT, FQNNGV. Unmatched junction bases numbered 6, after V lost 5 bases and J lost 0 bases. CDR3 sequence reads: CASSLGQGPSGNTIYF. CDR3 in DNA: TGTGCCAGCAGCCTAGGACAGGGCCCCTCTGGAAACACCATATATTTT.

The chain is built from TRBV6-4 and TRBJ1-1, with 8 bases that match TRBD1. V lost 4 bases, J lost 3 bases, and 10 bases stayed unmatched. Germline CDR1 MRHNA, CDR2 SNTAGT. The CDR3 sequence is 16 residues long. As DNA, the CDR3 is TGTGCCAGCAGTGCCCTCCCGGGACAGGTTGACACTGAAGCTTTCTTT. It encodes CASSALPGQVDTEAFF.

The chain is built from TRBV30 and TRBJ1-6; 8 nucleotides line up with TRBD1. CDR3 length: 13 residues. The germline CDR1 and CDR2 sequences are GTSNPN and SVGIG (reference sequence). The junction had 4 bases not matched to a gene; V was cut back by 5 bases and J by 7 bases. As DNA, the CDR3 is TGTGCCTGGGGGACAGGTAAAAATTCACCCCTCCACTTT. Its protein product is CAWGTGKNSPLHF.

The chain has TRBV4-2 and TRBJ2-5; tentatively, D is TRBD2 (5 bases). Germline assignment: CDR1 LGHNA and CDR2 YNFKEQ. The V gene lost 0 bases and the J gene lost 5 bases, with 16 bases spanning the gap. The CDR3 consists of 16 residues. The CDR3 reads CASSQDPGEAWETQYF. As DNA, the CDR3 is TGTGCCAGCAGCCAAGACCCCGGGGAAGCTTGGGAGACCCAGTACTTC.

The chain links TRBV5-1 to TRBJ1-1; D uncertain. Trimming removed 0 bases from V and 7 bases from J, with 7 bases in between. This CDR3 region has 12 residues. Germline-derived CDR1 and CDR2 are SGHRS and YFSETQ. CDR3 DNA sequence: TGCGCCAGCAGCTTGGGGCCACATGAAGCTTTCTTT. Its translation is CASSLGPHEAFF.

The chain's CDR3 is CASSSRQDGQPQHF. DNA for the CDR3: TGTGCCAGCAGTTCGAGACAGGACGGTCAGCCCCAGCATTTT. J is TRBJ1-5 and V is TRBV27; perhaps TRBD1 as D (6 bases). There are 14 residues in the CDR3. Looked up from germline, CDR1 is MNHEY and CDR2 is SMNVEV (reference sequence). V lost 4 bases and J 6 bases, leaving 13 bases between the germline ends.

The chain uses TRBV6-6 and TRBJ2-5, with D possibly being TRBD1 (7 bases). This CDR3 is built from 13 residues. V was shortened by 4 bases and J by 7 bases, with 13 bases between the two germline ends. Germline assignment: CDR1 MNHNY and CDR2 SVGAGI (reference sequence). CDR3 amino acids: CASSSPGGGTQYF. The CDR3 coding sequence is TGTGCCAGCAGTTCTCCAGGGGGAGGGACCCAGTACTTC.

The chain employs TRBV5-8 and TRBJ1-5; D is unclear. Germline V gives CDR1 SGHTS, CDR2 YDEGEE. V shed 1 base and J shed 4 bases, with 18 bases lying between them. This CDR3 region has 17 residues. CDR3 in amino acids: CASSLTPGLRCNQPQHF. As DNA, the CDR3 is TGTGCCAGCAGCTTGACCCCCGGACTAAGGTGTAATCAGCCCCAGCATTTT.

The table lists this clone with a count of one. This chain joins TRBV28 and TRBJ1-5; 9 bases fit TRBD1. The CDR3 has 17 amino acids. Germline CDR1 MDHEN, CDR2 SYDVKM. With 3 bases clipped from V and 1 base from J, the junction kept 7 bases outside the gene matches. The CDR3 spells CASSLNRGLSSNQPQHF. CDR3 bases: TGTGCCAGCAGTTTGAACAGGGGGCTTTCGAGCAATCAGCCCCAGCATTTT.

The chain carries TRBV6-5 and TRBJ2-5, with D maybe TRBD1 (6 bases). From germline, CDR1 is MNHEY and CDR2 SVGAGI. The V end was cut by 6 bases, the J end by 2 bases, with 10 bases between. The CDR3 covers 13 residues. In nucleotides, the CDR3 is TGTGCCAGCAGAAACAGGGTACAAGAGACCCAGTACTTC. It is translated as CASRNRVQETQYF.

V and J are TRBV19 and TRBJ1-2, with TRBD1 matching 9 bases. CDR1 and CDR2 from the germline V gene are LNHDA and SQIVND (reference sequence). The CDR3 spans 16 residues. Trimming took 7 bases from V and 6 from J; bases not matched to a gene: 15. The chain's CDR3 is CASTRSPGQGFDGYTF. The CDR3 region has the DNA TGTGCCAGTACCCGTTCCCCGGGACAGGGTTTTGATGGCTACACCTTC.

The CDR3 nucleotides are TGTGCCAGCCTAAGTGCCTCGACAGTACACACAGCAACTAATGAAAAACTGTTTTTT. Its translation: CASLSASTVHTATNEKLFF. V and J are TRBV7-9 and TRBJ1-4, with D maybe TRBD1 (5 bases). The V end lost 8 bases, the J end lost 0 bases, and 25 bases lay between the germline ends. Germline V gene lookup returns CDR1 SEHNR and CDR2 FQNEAQ (reference sequence). This CDR3 has 19 amino acids.

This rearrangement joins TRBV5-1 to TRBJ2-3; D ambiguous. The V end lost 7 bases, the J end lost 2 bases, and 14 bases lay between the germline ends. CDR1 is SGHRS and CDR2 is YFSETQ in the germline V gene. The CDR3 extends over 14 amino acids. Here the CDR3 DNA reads TGCGCCAGCCGACTCGGGTCCTCCACAGATACGCAGTATTTT. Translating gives CASRLGSSTDTQYF.